These T cell receptor beta chains were read from a single sample in a study of T cells in Graves' hyperthyroidism and ophthalmopathy. TCRdb re-derived calls from the multiplex PCR reads in MiXCR, one entry per CDR3 protein. The profile shows about 640,000 distinct CDR3 sequences, less than 25% of them singletons. Input material: blood. These receptors all come from a man aged 30-40 years with Graves' ophthalmopathy. Both conserved end residues are part of each CDR3. A D gene is named only where the DNA matches it firmly. Only some rows state a clone size, as once, few, many or a class for expanded clones.

J,size,V,D,DNA,CDR3
TRBJ1-1,.,TRBV25-1,.,TGTGCCAGCAGGACGTGGGGGGCTGAAGCTTTCTTT,CASRTWGAEAFF
TRBJ1-1,few,TRBV19,.,TGTGCCAGTAGATCGGACGGGATCACTGAAGCTTTCTTT,CASRSDGITEAFF
TRBJ2-7,many,TRBV7-2,.,TGTGCCAGCAGCCAATCCTCCTACGAGCAGTACTTC,CASSQSSYEQYF
TRBJ2-7,few,TRBV2,.,TGTGCCAGCAGTGAAGCCCACGAGCAGTACTTC,CASSEAHEQYF
TRBJ2-7,.,TRBV18,TRBD2,TGTGCCAGCTCACTAGCTAGCGGGAGCGGCGAGCAGTACTTC,CASSLASGSGEQYF
TRBJ2-3,.,TRBV27,.,TGTGCCAGCAGTTTGATAGGGCCAGATACGCAGTATTTT,CASSLIGPDTQYF
TRBJ1-2,few,TRBV27,TRBD1,TGTGCCAGCAGCCAGGCCCGACAGGGGGGGGGCTACACCTTC,CASSQARQGGGYTF
TRBJ1-5,.,TRBV19,.,TGTGCCAGTAGTTGGAGGGTGAGCAATCAGCCCCAGCATTTT,CASSWRVSNQPQHF
TRBJ1-5,.,TRBV30,.,TGTGCCTGGTCTAAACCGGGTCAGCCCCAGCATTTT,CAWSKPGQPQHF
TRBJ2-2,many,TRBV28,.,TGTGCCAGCAGTTTTGAGTGGAACGGGGAGCTGTTTTTT,CASSFEWNGELFF
TRBJ2-1,.,TRBV9,TRBD2,TGTGCCAGCAGCGTAGCTACTAGCGGGCTGGGCAATGAGCAGTTCTTC,CASSVATSGLGNEQFF
TRBJ1-5,.,TRBV5-1,.,TGCGCCAGCAGCACGGTCCTCAATCAGCCCCAGCATTTT,CASSTVLNQPQHF
TRBJ1-2,.,TRBV5-4,.,TGTGCCAGCAGCTTGGCTCATGGGGCAGGTGGCTACACCTTC,CASSLAHGAGGYTF
TRBJ2-7,few,TRBV20-1,TRBD1,TGCAGTGCTAGAGTCCAGCCCCGCCCCAGGGGGCTAGGCTACGAGCAGTACTTC,CSARVQPRPRGLGYEQYF
TRBJ2-1,few,TRBV30,.,TGTGCCTGGAGTCATACAGGGTGGGATGAGCAGTTCTTC,CAWSHTGWDEQFF
TRBJ1-4,.,TRBV27,.,TGTGCCAGCAGTTTTCGGACAGCCGAAAAACTGTTTTTT,CASSFRTAEKLFF
TRBJ2-3,few,TRBV12-3/TRBV12-4,TRBD1,TGTGCCAGCAGCGCCGGACAGGGAGCAGATACGCAGTATTTT,CASSAGQGADTQYF
TRBJ2-7,.,TRBV12-3/TRBV12-4,TRBD2,TGTGCCAGCAGCCGATCTAGCGGGGGCTACGAGCAGTACTTC,CASSRSSGGYEQYF
TRBJ2-7,few,TRBV3-1,.,TGTGCCAGCAGCCAAGCCCCCTCCTACGAGCAGTACTTC,CASSQAPSYEQYF
TRBJ2-2,.,TRBV29-1,TRBD2,TGCAGCGTCCCGGGTGAGCGGGGCACCGGGGAGCTGTTTTTT,CSVPGERGTGELFF
TRBJ1-5,.,TRBV6-1,.,TGTGCCAGCAGTAAGAAGCCTTATAGCAATCAGCCCCGGCATTTT,CASSKKPYSNQPRHF
TRBJ1-3,few,TRBV7-6,TRBD1,TGTGCCAGCAGCCCGAGACAGGGTTTGGTAAACACCATATATTTT,CASSPRQGLVNTIYF
TRBJ1-2,.,TRBV20-1,.,TGCAGTGCTTCCAACTCAGGGGTTCTAACCTTC,CSASNSGVLTF
TRBJ2-6,.,TRBV5-1,.,TGCGCCAGCAGCTCCCAGGGGCAAGGGGCCAACGTCCTGACTTTC,CASSSQGQGANVLTF
TRBJ2-7,few,TRBV6-2/TRBV6-3,.,TGTGCCAGCAGTAGACGGTCGAACTACGAGCAGTACTTC,CASSRRSNYEQYF
TRBJ1-5,few,TRBV12-3/TRBV12-4,.,TGTGCCAGCAGACCCCAGGGAGGGGAAGGTCAGCCCCAGCATTTT,CASRPQGGEGQPQHF
TRBJ1-2,.,TRBV15,.,TGTGCCGCCAGCAGAGATCTGGGAGATGGCTACACCTTC,CAASRDLGDGYTF
TRBJ1-2,once,TRBV9,.,TGTGCCAGCAGCGTAGGTGGGGAGAGGGACTATGGCTACACCTTC,CASSVGGERDYGYTF
TRBJ2-4,.,TRBV4-2,.,TGTGCCAGCAGCCAAGTCATGGGGGGAAACATTCAGTACTTC,CASSQVMGGNIQYF
TRBJ2-5,few,TRBV11-2,TRBD2,TGTGCCAGCAGCCCCTATAGCGGGAGGAGCTTACAAGAGACCCAGTACTTC,CASSPYSGRSLQETQYF
TRBJ2-5,few,TRBV9,TRBD2,TGTGCCAGCAGCGTAGGCCTAGCGGGAGTAGGGGGGCAAGAGACCCAGTACTTC,CASSVGLAGVGGQETQYF
TRBJ2-7,.,TRBV5-4,TRBD2,TGTGCCAGCAGCTCGGAGGGACTAGTTTCCTACGAGCAGTACTTC,CASSSEGLVSYEQYF
TRBJ2-5,many,TRBV28,TRBD1,TGTGCCAGCAGTTTATCCGACAGGGTCCAAGAGACCCAGTACTTC,CASSLSDRVQETQYF
TRBJ1-5,many,TRBV4-3,TRBD1,TGCGCCAGCAGCCAAGAACAGGGGTTTCAGCCCCAGCATTTT,CASSQEQGFQPQHF
TRBJ2-5,.,TRBV2,TRBD1,TGTGCCAGCAGCTCCGGCGCAGGGGGCCGGACGGAGACCCAGTACTTC,CASSSGAGGRTETQYF
TRBJ2-7,.,TRBV18,.,TGTGCCAGCTCACTACAGACAGAGCAGTACTTC,CASSLQTEQYF
TRBJ2-7,many,TRBV6-1,TRBD1,TGTGCCAGCAGCCGGGGGACAGGGAGCTCCTACGAGCAGTACTTC,CASSRGTGSSYEQYF